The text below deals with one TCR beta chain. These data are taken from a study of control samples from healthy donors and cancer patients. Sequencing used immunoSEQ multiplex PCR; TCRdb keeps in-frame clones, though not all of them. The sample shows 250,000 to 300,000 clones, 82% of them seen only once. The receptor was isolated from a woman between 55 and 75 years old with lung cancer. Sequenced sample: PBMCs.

The CDR3 region is CASSQVHGIMDQPQHF. The CDR3 coding sequence is TGCGCCAGCAGCCAAGTTCACGGAATCATGGACCAGCCCCAGCATTTT. This rearrangement joins TRBV4-1 to TRBJ1-5; no firm D call. The CDR3 extends over 16 amino acids. Germline V gene sequence: CDR1 MGHRA, CDR2 YSYEKL. V shed 1 base and J shed 7 bases, with 17 bases lying between them.